The 29 T cell receptor beta chains below were found in one sample sequenced in a study of PD-1 blockade in mismatch repair-deficient tumors. TCRdb keeps only in-frame clones here, not all; method: immunoSEQ multiplex PCR. The table lists 90,000 to 120,000 clones, about 79% of them singletons, with around 6.5% in the top ten. The sequences come from peripheral blood, collected approximately 8 months after starting pembrolizumab. These receptors originate from an adult with mismatch repair-deficient cancer.

The J gene is TRBJ2-7, the V gene TRBV29-1; 9 bases are shared with TRBD1. CDR1 and CDR2 from the germline V gene are SQVTM and ANQGSEA. Losses at the gene ends were 6 bases for V and 8 bases for J; bases not matched to a gene: 14. This CDR3 has 14 residues. CDR3 coding DNA: TGCAGCGTATCCCCGGGACAGGGAGTCGGGAAGCAGTACTTC. Its translation is CSVSPGQGVGKQYF.

V and J are TRBV7-8 and TRBJ1-5; D remains ambiguous. Trimming took 1 base from V and 7 from J, leaving 14 bases between them. CDR3 length equals 15 residues. CDR1 is SGHVS, CDR2 FQNEAQ, per germline. The DNA for the CDR3 is TGTGCCAGCAGCTTAGAGGCGATAGCGGGCCAGCCCCAGCATTTT. It translates to CASSLEAIAGQPQHF. Looking up the rest from reference TRBV7-8 and TRBJ1-5 gives the full variable domain: GAGVSQSPRYKVAKRGQDVALRCDPISGHVSLFWYQQALGQGPEFLTYFQNEAQLDKSGLPSDRFFAERPEGSVSTLKIQRTQQEDSAVYLCASSLEAIAGQPQHFGDGTRLSIL.

This CDR3 is CASSLSRGGEKLFF. CDR3 sequence (DNA): TGTGCCAGCAGCTTATCACGTGGGGGGGAAAAACTGTTTTTT. This chain joins TRBV7-9 and TRBJ1-4; possibly TRBD1 for D (5 bases). CDR1 and CDR2 from the germline V gene are SEHNR and FQNEAQ (reference sequence). V lost 2 bases to trimming and J lost 8 bases, with 12 bases between them. The CDR3 sequence is 14 residues long.

The rearrangement links TRBV7-2 to TRBJ1-1, with a tentative D call TRBD1 (6 bases). This CDR3 has 14 amino acids. CDR1 is SGHTA, CDR2 FQGNSA, per germline. Trimming stripped 4 bases from V and 3 bases from J, with 12 bases between. DNA for the CDR3: TGTGCCAGCAGCTCCCTGACAGGTTACACTGAAGCTTTCTTT. Its protein product is CASSSLTGYTEAFF. Supplemented by reference TRBV7-2 and TRBJ1-1, the full variable domain reads GAGVSQSPSNKVTEKGKDVELRCDPISGHTALYWYRQSLGQGLEFLIYFQGNSAPDKSGLPSDRFSAERTGGSVSTLTIQRTQQEDSAVYLCASSSLTGYTEAFFGQGTRLTVV.

The rearrangement uses TRBV5-1 and TRBJ1-1; 7 nucleotides align to TRBD1. CDR1 SGHRS and CDR2 YFSETQ come from the germline V gene. V dropped 4 bases and J dropped 0; count of bases not matched to a gene: 9. The CDR3 spans 16 residues. The CDR3 sequence: CASSRTPGQMNTEAFF. DNA of the CDR3: TGCGCCAGCAGCCGGACTCCGGGACAGATGAACACTGAAGCTTTCTTT.

The V gene is TRBV7-3, the J gene TRBJ1-1; 7 bases agree with TRBD1. The CDR3 has 13 amino acids. CDR1 and CDR2 from the germline V gene are SGHTA and FQGTGA. V trimming: 6 bases; J trimming: 8 bases; junction bases outside the gene matches: 9. The CDR3 DNA reads TGTGCCAGCAGTGCGGTGGAGGGGGCAGAAGCTTTCTTT. Residues: CASSAVEGAEAFF.

V and J are TRBV7-2 and TRBJ2-5; 12 positions match TRBD2. Germline V lookup: CDR1 SGHTA, CDR2 FQGNSA. Trimming removed 11 bases from V and 4 bases from J; junction bases left unmatched: 8. This CDR3 region has 14 residues. CDR3 region: CAASLAGGSETQYF. The CDR3 coding sequence is TGTGCCGCCTCACTAGCGGGAGGTTCAGAGACCCAGTACTTC.

J is TRBJ2-3 and V is TRBV2; 10 bases match TRBD2. Germline V gene lookup returns CDR1 SNHLY and CDR2 FYNNEI. With V trimmed by 2 bases and J by 2 bases, 10 bases remained unmatched. The CDR3 covers 18 residues. CDR3 loop: CASSETFGGLAHTDTQYF. DNA of the CDR3: TGTGCCAGCAGTGAAACCTTCGGGGGACTAGCGCACACAGATACGCAGTATTTT.

The rearrangement uses TRBV5-8 and TRBJ1-5, with unresolved D. The germline gives CDR1 SGHTS, CDR2 YDEGEE. Deletions cut 4 bases from V and 9 bases from J, with 14 bases between. This CDR3 has 13 residues. CDR3 loop: CASSTPVVRPQHF. The DNA for the CDR3 is TGTGCCAGCAGCACGCCGGTAGTCCGGCCCCAGCATTTT.

The chain employs TRBV10-3 and TRBJ1-1; TRBD1 is a possible D gene (6 bases). CDR3 size: 12 residues. The V end was cut by 3 bases, the J end by 11 bases, with 13 bases between. CDR1 and CDR2 (germline): ENHRY, SYGVKD. In DNA, the CDR3 is TGTGCCATCAGTGATGGTCAGGGGAAGGCTTTCTTT. Its translation: CAISDGQGKAFF.

The V and J genes are TRBV5-6 and TRBJ2-7, with 8 bases matching TRBD1. The CDR3 is 14 residues long. V gave up 4 bases and J gave up 4 bases; unmatched junction bases: 7. CDR1 SGHDT and CDR2 YYEEEE come from the germline V gene. CDR3 DNA sequence: TGTGCCAGCAGCGGGGGACAGGAGACGTACGAGCAGTACTTC. It translates to CASSGGQETYEQYF.

The genes are TRBV27 and TRBJ1-1; the D gene is possibly TRBD1 (6 bases). Trimming cost V 1 base and J 1 base, with 10 bases left between them. This CDR3 has 15 amino acids. The germline V gene encodes CDR1 MNHEY and CDR2 SMNVEV (reference sequence). The DNA of the CDR3 is TGTGCCAGCAGTTTATTTGGGGGGGCGAACACTGAAGCTTTCTTT. Amino acids: CASSLFGGANTEAFF.

V usage is TRBV6-6 and J usage is TRBJ2-2; 7 bases agree with TRBD1. The junction had 8 bases not matched to a gene; V was cut back by 6 bases and J by 4 bases. Germline V CDR1 and CDR2: MNHNY, SVGAGI (reference sequence). The CDR3 is made up of 15 amino acids. The chain's CDR3 is CASRPTGSFTGELFF. The CDR3 coding sequence is TGTGCCAGCAGACCGACAGGGTCGTTCACCGGGGAGCTGTTTTTT.

V usage is TRBV7-9 and J usage is TRBJ1-1; no clear D gene. The CDR3 extends over 15 amino acids. Trimming shortened V by 3 bases and J by 4 bases, and 15 bases separated the two germline ends. The germline V gene encodes CDR1 SEHNR and CDR2 FQNEAQ (reference sequence). In nucleotides, the CDR3 is TGTGCCAGCAGCTTTAGGTTCGGGATTTCCACTGAAGCTTTCTTT. Encoded protein: CASSFRFGISTEAFF.

The rearrangement joins TRBV19 to TRBJ2-1; TRBD1 matches 9 bases. Trimming at V came to 5 bases and at J to 8 bases, leaving 13 bases not matched to a gene. The CDR3 runs 16 residues. CDR1 is LNHDA, CDR2 SQIVND, per germline (reference sequence). The CDR3 is CASSDHIGTGFDEQFF. CDR3 DNA: TGTGCCAGTAGTGACCACATCGGGACAGGGTTTGATGAGCAGTTCTTC.

With respect to this clone: Given a much more abundant clone one base away, this may be a read error. The gene calls are TRBV27 and TRBJ1-2; possibly TRBD1 for D (6 bases). The CDR3 is 13 amino acids. Germline V gene data show CDR1 as MNHEY and CDR2 as SMNVEV (reference sequence). Deletions cut 3 bases from V and 3 bases from J, with 8 bases between. DNA of the CDR3: TGTGCCAGCAGTTTGGGGGGCGACTATGGCTACACCTTC. Translating it yields CASSLGGDYGYTF.

The V call is TRBV7-9, the J call TRBJ2-7; 12 bases match TRBD2. This CDR3 is built from 16 residues. V lost 5 bases to trimming and J lost 1 base; unmatched junction nucleotides: 6. Germline V gene data show CDR1 as SEHNR and CDR2 as FQNEAQ (reference sequence). The CDR3 nucleotides are TGTGCCAGCAGCCCGACTAGCGGGAGAGATTCCTACGAGCAGTACTTC. This codes for CASSPTSGRDSYEQYF.

The gene calls are TRBV10-3 and TRBJ2-7, with 8 bases lining up with TRBD1. V trimming: 2 bases; J trimming: 6 bases; junction bases outside the gene matches: 12. In germline, CDR1 is ENHRY, CDR2 SYGVKD. The CDR3 extends over 16 amino acids. The CDR3 DNA reads as TGTGCCATCAGTGAGGCGAGACAGGGGTCATTCGGCGAGCAGTACTTC. Translating it yields CAISEARQGSFGEQYF.

The chain links TRBV19 to TRBJ2-3; TRBD2 aligns across 14 bases. The CDR3 length is 17 residues. Germline assignment: CDR1 LNHDA and CDR2 SQIVND (reference sequence). The V segment lost 4 bases and the J segment 3 bases; nucleotides outside the gene matches: 6. The CDR3 sequence is CASSTGLAGGRTDTQYF. The CDR3 nucleotides read TGTGCCAGTAGTACCGGACTAGCGGGAGGTCGGACAGATACGCAGTATTTT.

This clone was found a few times. The sample carries other DNA sequences with the same CDR3. This sequence joins TRBV20-1 and TRBJ2-7, with a tentative D call TRBD1 (6 bases). The CDR3 covers 11 residues. Per germline, CDR1 DFQATT and CDR2 SNEGSKA (reference sequence). Trimming removed 6 bases from V and 3 bases from J, with 9 bases in between. CDR3 DNA sequence: TGCAGTGCCGGGGACAACTACGAGCAGTACTTC. Its protein product is CSAGDNYEQYF.

This sequence joins TRBV5-1 and TRBJ2-7, with 7 bases aligning to TRBD2. The CDR3 length is 16 residues. J lost 3 bases, V lost 0 bases, and 9 bases had no gene match. Germline-derived CDR1 and CDR2 are SGHRS and YFSETQ. The CDR3 loop is CASSLDLAGAIYEQYF. The CDR3 DNA sequence: TGCGCCAGCAGCTTGGATTTGGCGGGAGCTATCTACGAGCAGTACTTC.

V is TRBV7-3 and J is TRBJ2-1, with D possibly matching TRBD2 (5 bases). CDR1 and CDR2 (germline): SGHTA, FQGTGA. Between the trimmed V and J ends, which lost 1 base and 8 bases, there was a span of 9 bases. This CDR3 has 13 residues. The CDR3 here is CASSLSGGYEQFF. CDR3 sequence (DNA): TGTGCCAGCAGCTTAAGCGGAGGCTATGAGCAGTTCTTC.

Here the CDR3 reads CASSLGGRGRTDTQYF. CDR3 bases: TGTGCCAGCAGCTTAGGCGGAAGGGGACGCACAGATACGCAGTATTTT. V usage is TRBV11-2 and J usage is TRBJ2-3; D is possibly TRBD1 or TRBD2 (5 bases each). CDR3 length equals 16 residues. V was shortened by 1 base and J by 1 base, with 12 bases between the two germline ends. Per the germline V gene, CDR1 is SGHAT and CDR2 is FQNNGV.

V and J are TRBV7-8 and TRBJ1-5, with D maybe TRBD1 (5 bases). The V and J ends lost 4 bases and 7 bases respectively, with 32 bases between them. The CDR3 consists of 20 residues. Germline V lookup: CDR1 SGHVS, CDR2 FQNEAQ. The CDR3 here is CASSSGPGKPGWVLTQPQHF. Here the CDR3 DNA reads TGTGCCAGCAGCTCCGGCCCCGGTAAGCCAGGGTGGGTGTTGACCCAGCCCCAGCATTTT. Using reference TRBV7-8 and TRBJ1-5 for the parts outside the CDR3, the full variable domain is GAGVSQSPRYKVAKRGQDVALRCDPISGHVSLFWYQQALGQGPEFLTYFQNEAQLDKSGLPSDRFFAERPEGSVSTLKIQRTQQEDSAVYLCASSSGPGKPGWVLTQPQHFGDGTRLSIL.

The chain employs TRBV27 and TRBJ2-1; 14 nucleotides line up with TRBD2. The CDR3 totals 15 residues. Trimming took 4 bases from V and 9 from J; bases not matched to a gene: 5. Per the germline V gene, CDR1 is MNHEY and CDR2 is SMNVEV (reference sequence). CDR3 bases: TGTGCCAGCAGTTCTCTCGGACTAGCGGGAGGTGAGCAGTTCTTC. Residues: CASSSLGLAGGEQFF.

The J gene is TRBJ2-7, the V gene TRBV29-1, with TRBD1 matching over 9 bases. This CDR3 has 11 residues. The V gene end was trimmed by 6 bases and the J gene end by 5 bases; junction bases not matched to a gene: 2. Germline V gene sequence: CDR1 SQVTM, CDR2 ANQGSEA. DNA for the CDR3: TGCAGCGTGGACAGGGGCCACGAGCAGTACTTC. Translating gives CSVDRGHEQYF.

V and J are TRBV5-8 and TRBJ2-1; 11 positions agree with TRBD2. Germline CDR1 reads SGHTS; CDR2 reads YDEGEE. The CDR3 has 15 residues. The junction had 3 bases not matched to a gene; V was cut back by 5 bases and J by 2 bases. CDR3 sequence reads: CASRSGLAAYNEQFF. Written as DNA, the CDR3 is TGTGCCAGCAGGTCGGGACTAGCGGCCTACAATGAGCAGTTCTTC.

The chain is built from TRBV19 and TRBJ1-5; D is unresolved. Germline V lookup: CDR1 LNHDA, CDR2 SQIVND (reference sequence). This CDR3 is 14 amino acids long. Trimming took 2 bases from V and 4 from J, leaving 9 bases between them. The CDR3 loop is CASSIYRGNQPQHF. CDR3 bases: TGTGCCAGTAGTATATACCGGGGAAATCAGCCCCAGCATTTT.

V gene TRBV14 combines with J gene TRBJ2-3; no reliable D call. V was pared by 2 bases and J by 0 bases, with 9 bases between. CDR1 and CDR2 (germline): SGHDN, FVKESK. This CDR3 has 15 amino acids. Written as DNA, the CDR3 is TGTGCCAGCAGCCAATACAGCGCTAGCACAGATACGCAGTATTTT. Translation: CASSQYSASTDTQYF.